This TCR beta chain was obtained from a study of blood T cell repertoires in COVID-19. In the study overall: Samples taken during acute and convalescent COVID-19 were collected in the United States, Italy and Spain. PBMCs, B-cell-depleted T cells, or T cells were the source of the cDNA or gDNA that made up the material.

Before being deemed recovered, Cohort 3 donors had two negative PCRs, clearance, or symptom resolution. The germline V and J ends were trimmed by 5 bases and 0 bases, with 10 bases remaining between them. The germline V gene has CDR1 LGHNA and CDR2 YSLEER. CDR3 size: 14 residues. Per the original methods: Amplifying reference gene primers gave estimates of nucleated cell counts. The protocol was immunoSEQ multiplex PCR, while the TCRdb copy is restricted to in-frame clones and leaves out a portion. V and J calls and clone size are given by that table; D and trimming were obtained from the DNA. The sample has roughly 280,000 clones, about 87% seen once.

Sequences were obtained from PBMCs or T cells enriched from blood (not recorded which). The chain joins TRBV4-3 to TRBJ1-1, with D maybe TRBD1 (5 bases). The clonotype was recovered from a woman between 50 and 59 years old who had recovered from COVID-19. The CDR3, as DNA: TGCGCCAGCAGCAGGGGAGGTTTGAACACTGAAGCTTTCTTT. Protein sequence: CASSRGGLNTEAFF.